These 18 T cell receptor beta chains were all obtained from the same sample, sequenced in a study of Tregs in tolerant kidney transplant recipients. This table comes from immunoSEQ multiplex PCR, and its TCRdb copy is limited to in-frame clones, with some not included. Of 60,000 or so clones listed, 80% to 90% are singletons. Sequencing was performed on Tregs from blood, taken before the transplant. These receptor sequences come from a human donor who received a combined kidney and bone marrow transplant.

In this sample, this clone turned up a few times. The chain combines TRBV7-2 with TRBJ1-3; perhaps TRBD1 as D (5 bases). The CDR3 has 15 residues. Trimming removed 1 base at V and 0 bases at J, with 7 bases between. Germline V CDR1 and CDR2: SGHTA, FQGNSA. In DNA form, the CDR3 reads TGTGCCAGCAGCTTAGTGGGGGTCTCTGGAAACACCATATATTTT. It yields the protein CASSLVGVSGNTIYF.

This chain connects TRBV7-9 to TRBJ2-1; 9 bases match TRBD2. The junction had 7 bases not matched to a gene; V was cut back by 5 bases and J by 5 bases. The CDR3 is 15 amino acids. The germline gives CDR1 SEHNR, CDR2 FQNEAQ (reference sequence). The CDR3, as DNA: TGTGCCAGCAGCCACAGCGGGAGGAACCACAATGAGCAGTTCTTC. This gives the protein CASSHSGRNHNEQFF.

DNA for the CDR3: TGTGCCAGCAGCTTAGGGGGGTCTCCAAATGAAAAACTGTTTTTT. Residues: CASSLGGSPNEKLFF. This rearrangement joins TRBV7-6 to TRBJ1-4; perhaps TRBD1 as D (5 bases). Trimming left V 1 base short and J 5 bases short, with 11 bases between. Germline assignment: CDR1 SGHVS and CDR2 FNYEAQ. The CDR3 is 15 amino acids.

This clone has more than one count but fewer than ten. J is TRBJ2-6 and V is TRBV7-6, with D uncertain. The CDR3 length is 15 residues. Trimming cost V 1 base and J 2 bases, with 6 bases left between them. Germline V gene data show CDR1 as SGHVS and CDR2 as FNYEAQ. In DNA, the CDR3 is TGTGCCAGCAGCTTAGACCTTGCTGGGGCCAACGTCCTGACTTTC. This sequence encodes CASSLDLAGANVLTF.

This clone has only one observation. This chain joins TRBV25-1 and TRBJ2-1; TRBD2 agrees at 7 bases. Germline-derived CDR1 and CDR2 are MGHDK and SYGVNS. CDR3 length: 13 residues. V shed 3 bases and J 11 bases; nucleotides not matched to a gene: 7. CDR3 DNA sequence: TGTGCCAGCAGTGAGCGGAGCGGGGACCAGCAGTTCTTC. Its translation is CASSERSGDQQFF.

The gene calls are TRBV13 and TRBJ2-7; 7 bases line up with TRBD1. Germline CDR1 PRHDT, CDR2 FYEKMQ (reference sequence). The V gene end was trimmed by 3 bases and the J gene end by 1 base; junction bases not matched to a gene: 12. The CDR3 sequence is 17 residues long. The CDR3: CASSLRGGGFTSYEQYF. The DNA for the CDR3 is TGTGCCAGCAGCTTGAGAGGGGGCGGGTTTACGTCCTACGAGCAGTACTTC.

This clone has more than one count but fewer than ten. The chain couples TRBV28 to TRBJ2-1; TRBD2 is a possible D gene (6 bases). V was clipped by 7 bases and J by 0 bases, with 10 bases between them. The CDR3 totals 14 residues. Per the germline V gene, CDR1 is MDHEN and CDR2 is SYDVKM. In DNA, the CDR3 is TGTGCCAGCACCCGGGGGAGCTCCTACAATGAGCAGTTCTTC. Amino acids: CASTRGSSYNEQFF.

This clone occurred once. The CDR3 DNA follows: TGTGCCAGCAGTCATAATAGATGGGGGGAGCAGTTCTTC. Protein: CASSHNRWGEQFF. The chain recombines TRBV28 with TRBJ2-1; the D gene could be TRBD1 or TRBD2 (5 bases each). Germline CDR1 is MDHEN and CDR2 is SYDVKM. This CDR3 has 13 amino acids. V shed 5 bases and J shed 10 bases, with 15 bases lying between them.

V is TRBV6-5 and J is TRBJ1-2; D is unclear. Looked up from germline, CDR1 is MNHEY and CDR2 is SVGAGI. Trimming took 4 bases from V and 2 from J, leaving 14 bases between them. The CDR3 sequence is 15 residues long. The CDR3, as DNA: TGTGCCAGCAGTTCCCGCCGGACCCAGAACTATGGCTACACCTTC. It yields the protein CASSSRRTQNYGYTF.

The CDR3 DNA sequence: TGTGCCATCAGCGGAATCCTAGCGGGAATTAGCTACAATGAGCAGTTCTTC. Translated: CAISGILAGISYNEQFF. This sequence joins TRBV10-3 and TRBJ2-1; 9 bases are a match to TRBD2. Germline V gives CDR1 ENHRY, CDR2 SYGVKD. V was pared by 6 bases and J by 3 bases, with 12 bases of the junction left unmatched. CDR3 size: 17 residues.

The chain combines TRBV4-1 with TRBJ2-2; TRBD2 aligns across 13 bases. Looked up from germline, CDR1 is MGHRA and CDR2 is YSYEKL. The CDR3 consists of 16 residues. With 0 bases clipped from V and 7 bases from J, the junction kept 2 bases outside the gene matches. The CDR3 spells CASSQEGLAGIGELFF. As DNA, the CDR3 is TGCGCCAGCAGCCAAGAGGGACTAGCGGGAATCGGGGAGCTGTTTTTT.

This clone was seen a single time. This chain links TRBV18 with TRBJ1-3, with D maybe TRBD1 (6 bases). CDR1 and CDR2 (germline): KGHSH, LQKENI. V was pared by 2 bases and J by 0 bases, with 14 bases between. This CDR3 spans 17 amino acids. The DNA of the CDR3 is TGTGCCAGCTCACCAAAATGGGGGGCCAACTCTGGAAACACCATATATTTT. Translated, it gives CASSPKWGANSGNTIYF.

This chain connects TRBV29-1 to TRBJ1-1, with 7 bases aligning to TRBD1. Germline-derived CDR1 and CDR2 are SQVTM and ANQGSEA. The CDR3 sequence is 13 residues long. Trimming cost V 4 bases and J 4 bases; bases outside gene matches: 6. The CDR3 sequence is CSVVPAGGTEAFF. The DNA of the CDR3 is TGCAGCGTTGTGCCGGCAGGGGGCACTGAAGCTTTCTTT. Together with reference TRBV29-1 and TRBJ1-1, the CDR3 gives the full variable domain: SAVISQKPSRDICQRGTSLTIQCQVDSQVTMMFWYRQQPGQSLTLIATANQGSEATYESGFVIDKFPISRPNLTFSTLTVSNMSPEDSSIYLCSVVPAGGTEAFFGQGTRLTVV.

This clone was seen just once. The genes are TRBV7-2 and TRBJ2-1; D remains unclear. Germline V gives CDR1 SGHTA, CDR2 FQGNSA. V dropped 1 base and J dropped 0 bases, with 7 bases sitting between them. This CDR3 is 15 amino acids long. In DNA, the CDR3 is TGTGCCAGCAGCTTAGGGTGGAGCTCCTACAATGAGCAGTTCTTC. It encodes CASSLGWSSYNEQFF.

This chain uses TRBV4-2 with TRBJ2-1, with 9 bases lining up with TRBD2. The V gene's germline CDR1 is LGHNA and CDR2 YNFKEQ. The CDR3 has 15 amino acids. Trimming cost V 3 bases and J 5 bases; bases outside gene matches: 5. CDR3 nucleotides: TGTGCCAGCAGCCACTGGACTAGCGCCGACAATGAGCAGTTCTTC. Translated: CASSHWTSADNEQFF.

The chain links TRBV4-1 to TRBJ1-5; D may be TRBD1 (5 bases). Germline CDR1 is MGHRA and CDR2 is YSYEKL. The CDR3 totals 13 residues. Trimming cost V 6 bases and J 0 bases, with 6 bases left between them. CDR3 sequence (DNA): TGCGCCAGCAGGGGGGATAGCAATCAGCCCCAGCATTTT. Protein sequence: CASRGDSNQPQHF.

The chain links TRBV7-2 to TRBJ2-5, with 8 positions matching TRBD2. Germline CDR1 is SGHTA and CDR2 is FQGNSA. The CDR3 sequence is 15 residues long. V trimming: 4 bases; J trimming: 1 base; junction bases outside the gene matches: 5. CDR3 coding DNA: TGTGCCAGCAGCTCCCGGGGGGGGTCCCAAGAGACCCAGTACTTC. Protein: CASSSRGGSQETQYF.

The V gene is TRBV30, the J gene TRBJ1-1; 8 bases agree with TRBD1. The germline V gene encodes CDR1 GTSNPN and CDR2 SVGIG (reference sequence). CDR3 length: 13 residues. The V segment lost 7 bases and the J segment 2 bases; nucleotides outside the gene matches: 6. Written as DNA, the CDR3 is TGTGCCTCCCGGACAGGGCGTAACACTGAAGCTTTCTTT. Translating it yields CASRTGRNTEAFF.